One and the same sample provided the 22 T cell receptor beta chains below, sequenced in a study of response to subunit inactivated influenza vaccine (dated by TCRdb to 2016 to 2019). The library was prepared using RT-PCR. Instrument on record: Illumina HiSeq 2500. Clones were called with MiXCR by TCRdb after fastp trimmed the public reads at Q25, and only in-frame beta chains were retained. Records with the same CDR3 protein are collapsed into one entry carrying the most frequent genes and DNA. For this sample there are 500,000 to 600,000 distinct CDR3 sequences; about 17% appear just once. Approximately 3% of the sample lies in the top ten. This specimen consisted of CD4+ T cells sorted from PBMCs, obtained less than 25 months after vaccination. These receptors were collected from a man between 50 and 75 years old who received an inactivated influenza vaccine. Donor details come from another sample of the same person, matched by shared clones.

This chain links TRBV5-4 with TRBJ2-2; maybe TRBD2 (5 bases). This CDR3 comprises 15 residues. V was clipped by 2 bases and J by 5 bases, with 13 bases between them. In germline, CDR1 is SGHNT, CDR2 YYREEE (reference sequence). The DNA for the CDR3 is TGTGCCAGCAGCTTTGAGGGATTATCTACCGGGGAGCTGTTTTTT. It is translated as CASSFEGLSTGELFF.

There are a few counts of this clonotype. For the CDR3, the DNA is TGTGCCAGCAGAGGACAGTCGGGGACGGCACATGGGAACACTGAAGCTTTCTTT. Protein: CASRGQSGTAHGNTEAFF. V is TRBV25-1 and J is TRBJ1-1, with D tentatively TRBD1 (6 bases). The CDR3 extends over 18 amino acids. CDR1 and CDR2 from the germline V gene are MGHDK and SYGVNS. The V gene lost 6 bases and the J gene lost 1 base, with 24 bases spanning the gap.

The J gene is TRBJ1-2, the V gene TRBV7-6; D might be TRBD1 (5 bases). V lost 5 bases to trimming and J lost 7 bases, with 14 bases between them. Germline values: CDR1 SGHVS, CDR2 FNYEAQ. The CDR3 is 13 residues long. CDR3 loop: CASSDPGSGGYTF. In nucleotides, the CDR3 is TGTGCCAGCAGCGATCCAGGGTCTGGTGGCTACACCTTC.

Ten or more counts support this clonotype. The J gene is TRBJ2-7, the V gene TRBV2; 7 bases agree with TRBD2. The germline V gene encodes CDR1 SNHLY and CDR2 FYNNEI. The CDR3 is made up of 12 amino acids. Trimming at V came to 6 bases and at J to 3 bases, leaving 2 bases not matched to a gene. For the CDR3, the DNA is TGTGCCAGCAGACTAGCGAACTACGAGCAGTACTTC. This gives the protein CASRLANYEQYF.

This clonotype was counted ten times or more. The genes are TRBV6-5 and TRBJ2-5, with D perhaps TRBD1 or TRBD2 (7 bases each). The length of the CDR3 is 12 residues. V was cut by 11 bases and J by 4 bases, with 14 bases left in between. CDR1 and CDR2 (germline): MNHEY, SVGAGI. The CDR3 sequence is CASGGQTETQYF. The CDR3 DNA is TGTGCCTCGGGGGGACAGACAGAGACCCAGTACTTC.

The gene calls are TRBV5-6 and TRBJ1-2, with D unclear. Trimming took off 3 bases at V and 7 bases at J, with 10 bases between the two ends. Germline lookup yields CDR1 SGHDT and CDR2 YYEEEE. The CDR3 has 12 amino acids. CDR3 in amino acids: CASSSPNLGYTF. For the CDR3, the DNA is TGTGCCAGCAGCTCGCCGAACCTTGGCTACACCTTC.

In its sample, this clonotype was seen once. This sequence joins TRBV9 and TRBJ2-1; the D is unclear. V gave up 0 bases and J gave up 2 bases, with 9 bases separating them. The CDR3 runs to 15 residues. Germline CDR1 SGDLS, CDR2 YYNGEE. CDR3 sequence: CASSVASAAYNEQFF. The CDR3 coding sequence is TGTGCCAGCAGCGTAGCGAGCGCCGCCTACAATGAGCAGTTCTTC.

Only a few counts were recorded for this clonotype. The CDR3 protein is CASSLPGGSTYEQYF. The CDR3, as DNA: TGTGCCAGCAGTCTCCCTGGCGGGAGCACCTACGAGCAGTACTTC. The chain joins TRBV25-1 to TRBJ2-7, with 7 positions matching TRBD2. The CDR3 totals 15 residues. Germline V CDR1 and CDR2: MGHDK, SYGVNS. J was trimmed by 2 bases and V by 5 bases; bases with no gene match: 9.

This clonotype has only a few counts. The chain links TRBV20-1 to TRBJ1-5; 9 nucleotides match TRBD1. V was clipped by 6 bases and J by 6 bases; unmatched bases: 6. CDR3 length: 13 residues. The V gene's germline CDR1 is DFQATT and CDR2 SNEGSKA (reference sequence). For the CDR3, the DNA is TGCAGTGCCTACGGGACAGGGAGTCAGCCCCAGCATTTT. Encoded protein: CSAYGTGSQPQHF.

In its sample, this clonotype was seen a few times. This chain joins TRBV9 and TRBJ2-2; TRBD2 is a possible D gene (5 bases). Trimming took 2 bases from V and 3 from J, leaving 14 bases between them. Germline CDR1 is SGDLS and CDR2 is YYNGEE. The CDR3 loop spans 16 amino acids. The CDR3 sequence: CASSVSARRDTGELFF. The CDR3 DNA is TGTGCCAGCAGCGTGTCGGCGAGGCGGGACACCGGGGAGCTGTTTTTT.

This clonotype has just a few counts. The CDR3 region has the DNA TGTGCCAGCAGTTACTCTCGTTACTCCTACAATGAGCAGTTCTTC. Amino acid sequence: CASSYSRYSYNEQFF. The chain combines TRBV6-2 or TRBV6-3 with TRBJ2-1, with no clear D. This CDR3 is built from 15 residues. Germline CDR1 is MNHEY and CDR2 is SVGEGT. The V and J ends lost 0 bases and 0 bases respectively, with 6 bases between them.

The chain links TRBV28 to TRBJ2-5; D might be TRBD1 or TRBD2, each matching 5 bases. The V gene lost 6 bases and the J gene lost 0 bases, with 11 bases spanning the gap. The CDR3 sequence is 14 residues long. Germline lookup yields CDR1 MDHEN and CDR2 SYDVKM. The CDR3 sequence: CASRVTGHQETQYF. The CDR3 DNA reads TGTGCCAGCAGGGTAACGGGACACCAAGAGACCCAGTACTTC.

CDR3 coding DNA: TGTGCCAGCAGTGAAGGAGGACAGGGAGCGGGTGAGCAGTACTTC. This gives the protein CASSEGGQGAGEQYF. V and J are TRBV6-1 and TRBJ2-7, with 8 bases identical to TRBD1. J was trimmed by 7 bases and V by 1 base; bases with no gene match: 9. From germline, CDR1 is MNHNS and CDR2 SASEGT. The CDR3 contains 15 residues.

This clonotype was seen more than once but under ten times. As DNA, the CDR3 is TGTGCCAGCAGTTTGGGAAGGTGGAACACCGGGGAGCTGTTTTTT. Encoded protein: CASSLGRWNTGELFF. The V call is TRBV28, the J call TRBJ2-2, with D unresolved. Germline V CDR1 and CDR2: MDHEN, SYDVKM. The CDR3 covers 15 residues. The V end was cut by 3 bases, the J end by 1 base, with 9 bases between.

This clonotype was seen a handful of times. The chain carries TRBV9 and TRBJ2-4, with D tentatively TRBD1 (5 bases). Germline CDR1 SGDLS, CDR2 YYNGEE. Trimming removed 0 bases at V and 8 bases at J, with 15 bases between. This CDR3 region has 15 residues. The CDR3 here is CASSVDKGMWDIQYF. In DNA, the CDR3 is TGTGCCAGCAGCGTAGATAAGGGGATGTGGGACATTCAGTACTTC.

The chain uses TRBV7-6 and TRBJ2-7; no reliable D call. This CDR3 contains 15 residues. The V gene's germline CDR1 is SGHVS and CDR2 FNYEAQ. The germline V and J ends were trimmed by 3 bases and 2 bases, with 14 bases remaining between them. DNA of the CDR3: TGTGCCAGCAGCTTTGTTTTTGACGGTACCTACGAGCAGTACTTC. Translating gives CASSFVFDGTYEQYF.

The V and J genes are TRBV20-1 and TRBJ2-7; 11 positions match TRBD1. In germline, CDR1 is DFQATT, CDR2 SNEGSKA (reference sequence). This CDR3 has 13 residues. The V segment lost 6 bases and the J segment 4 bases; nucleotides outside the gene matches: 5. CDR3 residues: CSAKGQGVYEQYF. In DNA form, the CDR3 reads TGCAGTGCCAAGGGACAGGGGGTTTACGAGCAGTACTTC.

On this clonotype itself: A much larger clone differs from this one at a single base, so this may be a read error. The chain joins TRBV29-1 to TRBJ2-3; D may be TRBD1 or TRBD2 (5 bases each). The length of the CDR3 is 13 residues. In germline, CDR1 is SQVTM, CDR2 ANQGSEA. The V end lost 7 bases, the J end lost 1 base, and 12 bases lay between the germline ends. The CDR3 loop is CSGARDGTDTQYF. The CDR3 DNA is TGCAGCGGTGCCCGGGACGGCACAGATACGCAGTATTTT.

At least ten counts were recorded for this clonotype. CDR3 protein: CASSPDRGNTGELFF. DNA of the CDR3: TGTGCCAGCAGTCCCGACAGGGGGAACACCGGGGAGCTGTTTTTT. The chain links TRBV12-3 or TRBV12-4 to TRBJ2-2; 8 bases match TRBD1. After removal of 5 bases from V and 1 base from J, the junction contained 3 bases not matched to a gene. This CDR3 spans 15 amino acids.

This clonotype has a handful of counts. V gene TRBV6-1 combines with J gene TRBJ2-1; 14 bases agree with TRBD2. Germline V lookup: CDR1 MNHNS, CDR2 SASEGT. The CDR3 is made up of 15 amino acids. V was pared by 6 bases and J by 9 bases, with 7 bases of the junction left unmatched. The CDR3 reads CASRPGTSGRGEQFF. In DNA form, the CDR3 reads TGTGCCAGCAGACCCGGGACTAGCGGGAGAGGTGAGCAGTTCTTC.

This clonotype was recorded at least ten times. V is TRBV7-8 and J is TRBJ2-1, with D unclear. Germline CDR1 and CDR2: SGHVS and FQNEAQ. V lost 0 bases and J 8 bases, leaving 5 bases between the germline ends. The CDR3 is made up of 12 amino acids. The CDR3 nucleotides read TGTGCCAGCAGCTTAGCGCAGCATGAGCAGTTCTTC. The encoded protein is CASSLAQHEQFF.

The chain is built from TRBV4-1 and TRBJ2-3; TRBD2 agrees at 15 bases. Unmatched junction bases numbered 3, after V lost 3 bases and J lost 5 bases. The CDR3 loop spans 16 amino acids. Germline values: CDR1 MGHRA, CDR2 YSYEKL. The CDR3 here is CASSHPGLAGGDTQYF. Here the CDR3 DNA reads TGCGCCAGCAGCCACCCGGGACTAGCGGGGGGAGATACGCAGTATTTT.